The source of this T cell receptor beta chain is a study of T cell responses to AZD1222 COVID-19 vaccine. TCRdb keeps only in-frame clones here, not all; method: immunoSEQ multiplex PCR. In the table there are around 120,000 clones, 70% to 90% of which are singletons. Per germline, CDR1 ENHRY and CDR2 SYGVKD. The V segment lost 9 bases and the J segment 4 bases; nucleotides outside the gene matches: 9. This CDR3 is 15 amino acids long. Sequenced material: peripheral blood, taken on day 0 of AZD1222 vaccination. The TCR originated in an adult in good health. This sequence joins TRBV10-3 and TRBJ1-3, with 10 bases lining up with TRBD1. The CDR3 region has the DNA TGTGCCATAGACGAACGGACAGGGGGAGGAAACACCATATATTTT. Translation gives CAIDERTGGGNTIYF.